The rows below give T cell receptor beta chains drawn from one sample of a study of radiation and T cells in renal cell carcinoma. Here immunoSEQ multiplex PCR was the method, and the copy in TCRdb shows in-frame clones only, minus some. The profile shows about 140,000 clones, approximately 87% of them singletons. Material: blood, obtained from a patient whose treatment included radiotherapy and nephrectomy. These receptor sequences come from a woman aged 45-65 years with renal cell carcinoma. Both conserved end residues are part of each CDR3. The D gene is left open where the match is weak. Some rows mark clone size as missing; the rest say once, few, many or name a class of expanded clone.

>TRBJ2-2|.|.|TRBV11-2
TGTGCCAGCAGCTTAGTGGGGGTAACCGGGGAGCTGTTTTTT
CASSLVGVTGELFF
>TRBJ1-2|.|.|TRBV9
TGTGCCAGCAGCACAACAGGGTTAGATTATGGCTACACCTTC
CASSTTGLDYGYTF
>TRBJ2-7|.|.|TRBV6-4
TGTGCCAGCAGGTGGGGATCATACGAGCAGTACTTC
CASRWGSYEQYF
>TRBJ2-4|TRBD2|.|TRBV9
TGTGCCAGCAGCGAGGGAGGGCTAGCCAAAAACATTCAGTACTTC
CASSEGGLAKNIQYF
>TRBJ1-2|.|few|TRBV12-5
TGTGCTAGTGGTTTTGGGACCGACTATGGCTACACCTTC
CASGFGTDYGYTF
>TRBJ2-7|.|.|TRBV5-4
TGTGCCAGCAGCTTCTCAGCTAGCGACACCTACGAGCAGTACTTC
CASSFSASDTYEQYF
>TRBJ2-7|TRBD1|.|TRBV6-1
TGTGCCAGCAGTGAGGACAGGGTAGGATGGGATGTGACAAGGGAGCAGTACTTC
CASSEDRVGWDVTREQYF
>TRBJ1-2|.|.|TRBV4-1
TGCGCCAGCAGCCAAGATCACGCGAACATCTATGGCTACACCTTC
CASSQDHANIYGYTF
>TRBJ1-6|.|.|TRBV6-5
TGTGCCAGCAAATCAACCTCCTATAATTCACCCCTCCACTTT
CASKSTSYNSPLHF
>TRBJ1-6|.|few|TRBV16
TGTGCCAGCAGCCAATCCCAGGTGGATTCACCCCTCCACTTT
CASSQSQVDSPLHF
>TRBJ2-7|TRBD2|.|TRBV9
TGTGCCAGCAGCCTGGGACTAGCGGGCTCCGAGCAGTACTTC
CASSLGLAGSEQYF
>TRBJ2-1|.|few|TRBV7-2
TGTGCCAGCAGCTTAGCCGGTCGCTCCTACAATGAGCAGTTCTTC
CASSLAGRSYNEQFF
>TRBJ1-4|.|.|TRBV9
TGTGCCAGCAGCGACATGGGGAATGAAAAACTGTTTTTT
CASSDMGNEKLFF
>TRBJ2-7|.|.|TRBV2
TGTGCCAGCAGTGAAGTGTGGGAGCAGTACTTC
CASSEVWEQYF
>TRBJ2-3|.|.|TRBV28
TGTGCCAGCAGCCTAACTAGCCCACCCTCCATTTTTTTT
CASSLTSPPSIFF
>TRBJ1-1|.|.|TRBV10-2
TGCGCCAGCAGTGAGTCGATGGGGGGGGCGAGAGCTTTCTTT
CASSESMGGARAFF
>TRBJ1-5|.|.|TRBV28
TGTGCCAGCAGTTCGGGGGCCTTTAGCAATCAGCCCCAGCATTTT
CASSSGAFSNQPQHF
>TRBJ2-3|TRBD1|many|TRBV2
TGTGCCAGCAGTGGGGACAGGGTGTACACAGATACGCAGTATTTT
CASSGDRVYTDTQYF
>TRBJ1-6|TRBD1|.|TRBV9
TGTGCCAGCAGCATTAGCGGGACAGGGGTTTCACCCCTCCACTTT
CASSISGTGVSPLHF
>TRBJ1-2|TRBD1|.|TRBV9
TGTGCCAGCAGCGTACGTGGACAGGGTGATGATGGCTACACCTTC
CASSVRGQGDDGYTF
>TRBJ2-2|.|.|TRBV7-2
TGTGCCAGCAGCTTCCAGGACGCGAACACCGGGGAGCTGTTTTTT
CASSFQDANTGELFF
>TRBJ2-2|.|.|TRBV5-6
TGTGCCAGCAGCTCCATGCAAAGGGAGCTGTTTTTT
CASSSMQRELFF
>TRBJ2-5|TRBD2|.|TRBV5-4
TGTGCCAGCAGCTGGGAGGGTCGAGAGACCCAGTACTTC
CASSWEGRETQYF
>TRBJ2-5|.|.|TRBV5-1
TGCGCCAGCAGCGCCTCGGGCCTACAGAACCAAGAGACCCAGTACTTC
CASSASGLQNQETQYF
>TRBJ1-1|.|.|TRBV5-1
TGCGCCAGCATCGACGGACCGACGAACACTGAAGCTTTCTTT
CASIDGPTNTEAFF
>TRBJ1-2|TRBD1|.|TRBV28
TGTGCCAGCAGATTCTCAGGGGGCTTCTATGGCTACACCTTC
CASRFSGGFYGYTF
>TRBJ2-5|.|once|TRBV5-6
TGTGCCAGCAGCAGGGGAGGTTTTGAAGAGACCCAGTACTTC
CASSRGGFEETQYF
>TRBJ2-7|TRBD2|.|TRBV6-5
TGTGCCAGCAGTTGGAACCGGGAGGGCGAGCAGTACTTC
CASSWNREGEQYF
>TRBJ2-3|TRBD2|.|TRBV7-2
TGTGCCAGCAGCTTATACGCTAGCGGGGGTACAGATACGCAGTATTTT
CASSLYASGGTDTQYF
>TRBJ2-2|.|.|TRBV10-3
TGTGCCATCAGGGCCACCTTGGACACCGGGGAGCTGTTTTTT
CAIRATLDTGELFF
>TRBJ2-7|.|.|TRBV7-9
TGTGCCAGCAGCAAGGGGACCGAGAGTACCTACGAGCAGTACTTC
CASSKGTESTYEQYF
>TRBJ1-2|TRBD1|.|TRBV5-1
TGCGCCAGCAGCAGGGACAGGGGGAAACGAAGCTATGGCTACACCTTC
CASSRDRGKRSYGYTF
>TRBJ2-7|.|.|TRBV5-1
TGCGCCAGCAGCCGGGGACCGGCCTCGGGGGAGCAGTACTTC
CASSRGPASGEQYF
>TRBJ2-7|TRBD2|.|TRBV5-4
TGTGCCAGCAGCTTTAGCGGGGGTTCCTACGAGCAGTACTTC
CASSFSGGSYEQYF
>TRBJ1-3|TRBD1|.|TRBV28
TGTGCCAGCAGTTTTGACTCGACAGGGGTGTCTGGAAACACCATATATTTT
CASSFDSTGVSGNTIYF
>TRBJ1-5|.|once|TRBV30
TGTGCCTGGTCCCGAGGCGGGGGAGGTGAGCCCCAGCATTTT
CAWSRGGGGEPQHF
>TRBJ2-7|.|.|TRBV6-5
TGTGCCAGCAGTTACGCGGGAAGGATCTACGAGCAGTACTTC
CASSYAGRIYEQYF
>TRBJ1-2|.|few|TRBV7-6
TGTGCCAGCAGCTTATCCGTAAGGCTTCAGCCTAACTATGGCTACACCTTC
CASSLSVRLQPNYGYTF
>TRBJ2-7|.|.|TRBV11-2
TGTGCCAGCAGTTATCAGGGAATCGGCGAGCAGTACTTC
CASSYQGIGEQYF
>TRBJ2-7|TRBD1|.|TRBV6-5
TGTGCCAGCAGTTACGAGATACAGGGGAGTGAGCAGTACTTC
CASSYEIQGSEQYF
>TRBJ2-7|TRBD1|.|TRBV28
TGTGCCAGCACCGATATAGGGGACAGGGGTCTCTACGAGCAGTACTTC
CASTDIGDRGLYEQYF
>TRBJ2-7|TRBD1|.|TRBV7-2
TGTGCCAGCAGGACAGGGATCTACGAGCAGTACTTC
CASRTGIYEQYF
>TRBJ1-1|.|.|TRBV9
TGTGCCAGCTCTAAGGCCCTCCAAATTAACACTGAAGCTTTCTTT
CASSKALQINTEAFF
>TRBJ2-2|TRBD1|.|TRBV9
TGTGCCAGCAGCCCCCGACAGGGTGGAGGTGCCGGGGAGCTGTTTTTT
CASSPRQGGGAGELFF